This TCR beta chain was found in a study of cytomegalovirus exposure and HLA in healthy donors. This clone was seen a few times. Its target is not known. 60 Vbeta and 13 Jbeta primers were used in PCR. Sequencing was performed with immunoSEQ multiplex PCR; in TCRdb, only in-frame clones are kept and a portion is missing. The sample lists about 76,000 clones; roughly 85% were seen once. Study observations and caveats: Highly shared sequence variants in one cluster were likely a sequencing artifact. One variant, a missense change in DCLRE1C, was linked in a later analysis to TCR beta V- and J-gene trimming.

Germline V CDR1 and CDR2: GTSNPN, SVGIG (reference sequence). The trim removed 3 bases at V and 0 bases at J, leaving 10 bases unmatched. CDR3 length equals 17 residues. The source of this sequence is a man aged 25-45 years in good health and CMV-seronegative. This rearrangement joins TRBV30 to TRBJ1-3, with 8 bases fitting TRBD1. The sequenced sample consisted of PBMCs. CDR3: CAWRGKGQDYSGNTIYF. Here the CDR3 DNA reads TGTGCCTGGAGGGGAAAGGGACAGGACTACTCTGGAAACACCATATATTTT. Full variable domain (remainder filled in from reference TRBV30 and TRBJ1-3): SQTIHQWPATLVQPVGSPLSLECTVEGTSNPNLYWYRQAAGRGLQLLFYSVGIGQISSEVPQNLSASRPQDRQFILSSKKLLLSDSGFYLCAWRGKGQDYSGNTIYFGEGSWLTVV.